The next 2 T cell receptor beta chains were all read from a single sample in a study of regulatory dendritic cells for organ transplantation (dated by TCRdb to the late 2010s). These receptors lack a known antigen. Sorted T cell subsets were CFSE-labeled and co-cultured for five to six days with allogeneic regulatory or mature dendritic cells at a 1:10 DC:T ratio. Libraries were prepared through the immunoSEQ multiplex PCR assay. TCRdb holds this immuneACCESS table with in-frame rearrangements only. Some clones are missing; in checked studies, unresolved V genes explain under half, and the rest has no known cause. The sample has about 10,000 clones on record, around 80% of them singletons. Of the sample, more than 2% is held by the ten largest clones. The sequenced material came from memory CD4+ T cells from blood cultured with dendritic cells. What this sample's cell subset or site label stands for: CD45RO+ memory T cells. The origin of the receptors is a human donor in good health.

This rearrangement joins TRBV19 to TRBJ1-6; 7 bases are a match to TRBD1. Trimming removed 4 bases from V and 7 bases from J; junction bases left unmatched: 10. Germline loops: CDR1 LNHDA, CDR2 SQIVND (reference sequence). The CDR3 is made up of 16 amino acids. CDR3 protein: CASSRTDRVRNSPLHF. The CDR3 DNA sequence: TGTGCCAGTAGTAGGACCGACAGGGTACGAAATTCACCCCTCCACTTT.

The count of this clone is one. The V gene is TRBV2, the J gene TRBJ2-3; 9 bases line up with TRBD2. This CDR3 has 16 amino acids. Looked up from germline, CDR1 is SNHLY and CDR2 is FYNNEI. The junction had 7 bases not matched to a gene; V was cut back by 4 bases and J by 2 bases. For the CDR3, the DNA is TGTGCCAGCAGTGCTGAGCGGGGGGTGAACACAGATACGCAGTATTTT. The encoded protein is CASSAERGVNTDTQYF.